This T cell receptor beta chain was profiled in a study of glioma-infiltrating T cells. Study-level points and caveats: Very few CDR3 sequences were shared between tissue and blood. Tissue-blood divergence was below expectation in non-neoplastic patients, above in gliomas.

Remarks on this clonotype: Its antigen remains unknown.

After removal of 0 bases from V and 6 bases from J, the junction contained 6 bases not matched to a gene. The CDR3 has 16 amino acids. Germline CDR1 and CDR2: MGHRA and YSYEKL. TCR alpha and beta CDR3 regions were amplified from RNA using iRepertoire nested multiplex PCR. TCRdb fed the multiplex PCR reads into MiXCR, producing one record per CDR3 protein. The table includes 90,000 to 100,000 distinct CDR3 sequences, around 42% detected once. V is TRBV4-1 and J is TRBJ2-2, with TRBD1 matching 8 bases. Material for sequencing was glioma tissue, nonneoplastic brain tissue, or PBMCs (not recorded which). The TCR sequence derives from a human donor with low-grade glioma or glioblastoma, undergoing nonglioma brain surgery, or in good health (not recorded which). For the CDR3, the DNA is TGCGCCAGCAGCCAAGAGGGGACAGGTTTCCCCGGGGAGCTGTTTTTT. This encodes CASSQEGTGFPGELFF.